This T cell receptor beta chain was captured by sequencing in a study of identical twins. V dropped 2 bases and J dropped 0; count of bases not matched to a gene: 6. CDR3 length: 16 amino acids. Per the germline V gene, CDR1 is SGHTA and CDR2 is FQGNSA. General study results and limits: Insertions were reduced in abundant cord blood beta clonotypes but not in memory repertoires. For monozygotic twins, models underestimated out-of-frame TCR alpha sharing.

This clonotype has a handful of counts. Its matching antigen is unknown. MiXCR, applied by TCRdb to the 5' RACE reads, yields one record per CDR3 protein. The sample records more than 1.5 million distinct CDR3 sequences, about 32% being singletons. This receptor was taken from a newborn girl in good health. The sample consisted of cord blood. This rearrangement joins TRBV7-2 to TRBJ2-5, with TRBD2 identical over 7 bases. CDR3 amino acids: CASSLTLADYQETQYF. Written as DNA, the CDR3 is TGTGCCAGCAGCTTAACCCTAGCGGACTACCAAGAGACCCAGTACTTC.